The rows below give T cell receptor beta chains drawn from one sample of a study of blood T cells in healthy people across ages. TCRdb redid the calling of the 5' RACE reads with MiXCR, one entry per CDR3 protein. The sample has 1.5 million to 2 million distinct CDR3 sequences, around 40% seen once. Sample: blood. The receptors were gathered from a human donor in good health. Both conserved end residues are part of each CDR3. The D gene is left open where the match is weak. Rows give clone size only sometimes, using once, few, many, or a class for an expanded clone.

V	D	size	J	CDR3	DNA
TRBV20-1	TRBD2	NA	TRBJ2-1	CSARDSGGVNNEQFF	TGCAGTGCTAGAGATAGCGGGGGGGTGAACAATGAGCAGTTCTTC
TRBV6-2/TRBV6-3	NA	few	TRBJ1-2	CASSYGAGHYGYTF	TGTGCCAGCAGTTACGGGGCAGGGCACTATGGCTACACCTTC
TRBV13	TRBD2	few	TRBJ2-3	CASSLPTSVYPNTQYF	TGTGCCAGCAGCCTGCCGACTAGCGTATACCCAAATACGCAGTATTTT
TRBV15	TRBD1	NA	TRBJ1-1	CATSTRGRVATEAFF	TGTGCCACCAGCACCAGGGGGAGGGTAGCCACTGAAGCTTTCTTT
TRBV2	TRBD1	many	TRBJ2-5	CASRDRGRETQYF	TGTGCCAGCAGAGACAGGGGGCGAGAGACCCAGTACTTC
TRBV7-2	TRBD2	NA	TRBJ2-1	CASSLGPPTSGGFEQFF	TGTGCCAGCAGCTTGGGGCCTCCGACTAGCGGGGGGTTTGAGCAGTTCTTC
TRBV20-1	TRBD1	few	TRBJ2-5	CSASRVTGGEETQYF	TGCAGTGCTTCTCGTGTGACAGGGGGCGAGGAGACCCAGTACTTC
TRBV7-2	TRBD1	NA	TRBJ2-1	CASSPPDRGANEQFF	TGTGCCAGCAGTCCGCCCGACAGGGGGGCTAATGAGCAGTTCTTC
TRBV28	TRBD1	NA	TRBJ2-2	CASSSPLGDSPTGELFF	TGTGCCAGCAGTTCACCCCTCGGGGACAGCCCCACCGGGGAGCTGTTTTTT
TRBV7-8	NA	NA	TRBJ2-4	CASSLKGEGKNIQYF	TGTGCCAGCAGCTTAAAGGGGGAAGGCAAAAACATTCAGTACTTC
TRBV7-3	NA	NA	TRBJ1-1	CASSLQGQLEAFF	TGTGCCAGCAGCCTCCAAGGACAGCTTGAAGCTTTCTTT
TRBV29-1	TRBD1	few	TRBJ2-4	CSVVGPDRDNKNIQYF	TGCAGCGTCGTGGGACCTGACAGGGATAACAAAAACATTCAGTACTTC
TRBV12-3/TRBV12-4	TRBD1	NA	TRBJ1-6	CASSPDRGLRLHF	TGTGCCAGCAGTCCTGACAGGGGACTACGCCTCCACTTT
TRBV5-1	TRBD1	NA	TRBJ1-1	CASSLEGTGNGEAFF	TGCGCCAGCAGCTTGGAGGGGACAGGTAATGGTGAAGCTTTCTTT
TRBV4-3	NA	NA	TRBJ1-4	CASSQLREVKGTTNEKLFF	TGCGCCAGCAGCCAACTTCGGGAGGTTAAGGGAACAACTAATGAAAAACTGTTTTTT
TRBV3-1	TRBD1	NA	TRBJ2-7	CASSQIGTGGTEQYF	TGTGCCAGCAGCCAGATCGGGACAGGGGGTACCGAGCAGTACTTC
TRBV30	NA	NA	TRBJ1-1	CAWGEVLTEAFF	TGTGCCTGGGGGGAAGTGTTGACTGAAGCTTTCTTT
TRBV7-2	TRBD1	NA	TRBJ1-6	CASSKRTGGGSPLHF	TGTGCCAGCAGCAAACGGACAGGGGGCGGTTCACCCCTCCACTTT
TRBV25-1	NA	NA	TRBJ2-5	CASSDPKPGPPYQETQYF	TGTGCCAGCAGTGACCCAAAACCGGGACCCCCGTACCAAGAGACCCAGTACTTC
TRBV5-1	NA	NA	TRBJ1-6	CASSLAGSWRSPLHF	TGCGCCAGCAGCTTGGCCGGATCCTGGCGATCACCCCTCCACTTT
TRBV20-1	NA	NA	TRBJ2-6	CSAGHSGANVLTF	TGCAGTGCTGGACACTCTGGGGCCAACGTCCTGACTTTC
TRBV7-9	NA	few	TRBJ2-2	CASSSGGQNTGELFF	TGTGCCAGCAGCTCGGGGGGCCAGAACACCGGGGAGCTGTTTTTT
TRBV11-2	NA	NA	TRBJ1-5	CASSLGLIFGPVYQPQHF	TGTGCCAGCAGCTTAGGTCTAATTTTCGGACCGGTATATCAGCCCCAGCATTTT
TRBV6-5	TRBD1	NA	TRBJ2-5	CASSPGTAFQETQYF	TGTGCCAGCAGCCCCGGGACAGCCTTCCAAGAGACCCAGTACTTC
TRBV10-3	NA	NA	TRBJ1-1	CAISEHRAVGTEAFF	TGTGCCATCAGTGAGCACAGGGCGGTGGGCACTGAAGCTTTCTTT
TRBV5-1	NA	NA	TRBJ1-2	CASSGMDGNYGYTF	TGCGCCAGCAGCGGAATGGACGGTAACTATGGCTACACCTTC
TRBV5-1	NA	NA	TRBJ1-2	CASSSSRGSSGYTF	TGCGCCAGCAGCTCGTCCAGGGGTTCGAGTGGCTACACCTTC
TRBV7-2	NA	few	TRBJ2-4	CASSRDLGQVQYF	TGTGCCAGCAGCCGGGATCTGGGGCAGGTTCAGTACTTC
TRBV6-2/TRBV6-3	NA	NA	TRBJ2-7	CASTAQAVSIPNPYEQYF	TGTGCCAGCACCGCCCAAGCGGTATCTATTCCCAACCCCTACGAGCAGTACTTC
TRBV13	TRBD1	NA	TRBJ1-2	CASSRNRGDYGYTF	TGTGCCAGCAGCAGAAACAGGGGTGACTATGGCTACACCTTC
TRBV5-1	TRBD1	NA	TRBJ2-3	CASSRGQGADTQYF	TGCGCCAGCAGCAGGGGACAGGGAGCAGATACGCAGTATTTT
TRBV12-3/TRBV12-4	TRBD1	many	TRBJ2-3	CASSFGQGTVDTQYF	TGTGCCAGCAGTTTCGGACAGGGTACGGTTGATACGCAGTATTTT
TRBV7-3	TRBD2	NA	TRBJ2-7	CASILHAGGQYEQYF	TGTGCCAGCATCCTGCATGCGGGGGGTCAATACGAGCAGTACTTC
TRBV5-6	TRBD2	NA	TRBJ2-5	CASVGLAGPETQYF	TGTGCCAGCGTAGGGCTAGCGGGGCCAGAGACCCAGTACTTC
TRBV5-1	NA	NA	TRBJ1-4	CASSLGATASTNEKLFF	TGCGCCAGCAGCTTGGGGGCGACAGCTTCAACTAATGAAAAACTGTTTTTT
TRBV2	TRBD1	few	TRBJ1-1	CASSGYGQGEAFF	TGTGCCAGCAGTGGGTATGGACAGGGGGAAGCTTTCTTT
TRBV10-3	NA	NA	TRBJ2-3	CAISDSRRRTDTQYF	TGTGCCATCAGTGACTCGCGGCGGAGGACAGATACGCAGTATTTT
TRBV20-1	TRBD2	few	TRBJ2-1	CSARDPTSGGNEQFF	TGCAGTGCTAGAGATCCTACTAGCGGGGGCAATGAGCAGTTCTTC
TRBV6-1	TRBD1	NA	TRBJ1-3	CASPGVQGAQGSGNTTYF	TGTGCCAGCCCAGGGGTACAGGGGGCGCAGGGTTCTGGAAACACCACATATTTT
TRBV27	NA	NA	TRBJ2-1	CAGSFTTSSYNGQFF	TGTGCCGGCAGTTTCACCACGTCCTCCTACAATGGGCAGTTCTTC
TRBV7-3	TRBD1	few	TRBJ2-2	CASNLLFGQGAGELFF	TGTGCCAGCAACTTATTGTTTGGACAGGGGGCCGGGGAGCTGTTTTTT
TRBV20-1	TRBD2	NA	TRBJ2-3	CSASFPAGGPSTDTQYF	TGCAGTGCTAGTTTCCCAGCGGGGGGGCCCAGCACAGATACGCAGTATTTT
TRBV6-2/TRBV6-3	TRBD1	NA	TRBJ2-7	CASSTNGQGHEQYF	TGTGCCAGCAGTACAAACGGACAGGGGCACGAGCAGTACTTC
TRBV10-3	NA	few	TRBJ2-7	CAISPGLSYEQYF	TGTGCCATCAGTCCGGGCCTCTCCTACGAGCAGTACTTC
TRBV20-1	NA	NA	TRBJ2-7	CSALSGGALEQYF	TGCAGTGCACTTAGTGGGGGGGCCCTCGAGCAGTACTTC
TRBV20-1	NA	NA	TRBJ1-2	CSAREGAEGYTF	TGCAGTGCTAGAGAGGGGGCGGAAGGCTACACCTTC
TRBV20-1	TRBD1	few	TRBJ2-5	CSARAGTGIRETQYF	TGCAGTGCTCGGGCCGGGACAGGGATACGGGAGACCCAGTACTTC
TRBV5-1	TRBD1	NA	TRBJ2-7	CASSLTGGAGSYEQYF	TGCGCCAGCAGCTTGACAGGGGGCGCAGGATCCTACGAGCAGTACTTC
TRBV15	NA	NA	TRBJ1-2	CATSTSGQPYGYTF	TGTGCCACCAGCACAAGCGGACAGCCCTATGGCTACACCTTC
TRBV6-5	NA	NA	TRBJ1-3	CASSPDRLRRNTIYF	TGTGCCAGCAGTCCCGACAGGCTTAGACGGAACACCATATATTTT
TRBV3-1	NA	NA	TRBJ2-3	CASSPLGWGGMDTQYF	TGTGCCAGCAGCCCCCTAGGGTGGGGTGGTATGGATACGCAGTATTTT
TRBV5-1	TRBD2	few	TRBJ2-7	CASSLGGATSGGRSYEQYF	TGCGCCAGCAGCTTGGGCGGCGCGACTAGCGGGGGGCGCTCCTACGAGCAGTACTTC
TRBV9	NA	few	TRBJ2-1	CASSVGRTPTLNEQFF	TGTGCCAGCAGCGTAGGAAGGACACCTACCCTCAATGAGCAGTTCTTC
TRBV29-1	NA	few	TRBJ2-2	CSVERSMGTGELFF	TGCAGCGTTGAAAGAAGCATGGGAACCGGGGAGCTGTTTTTT
TRBV29-1	TRBD1	few	TRBJ1-2	CSVDQGQGAFGYTF	TGCAGCGTTGACCAGGGACAGGGGGCTTTTGGCTACACCTTC
TRBV15	TRBD1	once	TRBJ2-6	CATSRGTGVSGANVLTF	TGTGCCACCAGCAGAGGGACAGGGGTCTCTGGGGCCAACGTCCTGACTTTC
TRBV6-1	NA	few	TRBJ1-6	CASSKDRLISPLHF	TGTGCCAGCAGCAAAGACAGGCTGATTTCACCCCTCCACTTT
TRBV12-3/TRBV12-4	TRBD1	few	TRBJ1-2	CASTRGQGIGGYTF	TGTGCCAGCACTAGGGGACAGGGTATAGGTGGCTACACCTTC
TRBV9	NA	few	TRBJ2-5	CASSERGWDGQYF	TGTGCCAGCAGCGAGAGGGGGTGGGATGGCCAGTACTTC
TRBV28	NA	few	TRBJ2-7	CASSLLGGVAYEQYF	TGTGCCAGCAGTTTATTAGGGGGAGTTGCGTACGAGCAGTACTTC